This is a list of T cell receptor beta chains from one sample in a study of blood T cell repertoires in COVID-19. TCRdb keeps only in-frame clones here, not all; method: immunoSEQ multiplex PCR. The sample yields approximately 38,000 clones, 70% to 85% seen once. The source material was peripheral blood. The receptors were gathered from a human donor with acute or convalescent COVID-19. The donor label of this sample is uncertain. Each CDR3 is given without its conserved first and last residue. D genes are given only for firm matches. Size is omitted from some rows. Given values are once, few, many or a class for expanded clones.

>NA|TRBJ1-2|TRBV19|NA
ASSLEWNYGYT
>NA|TRBJ1-2|TRBV2|TRBD1
ASSNRGQRYT
>once|TRBJ2-5|TRBV15|NA
ATSRDRIRGETQY
>NA|TRBJ2-3|TRBV5-1|NA
ASSPRRDRGNTDTQY
>NA|TRBJ1-4|TRBV2|TRBD1
ASSEGQGQLF
>NA|TRBJ1-4|TRBV6-2/TRBV6-3|NA
ASSYVAGTPTTNEKLF
>NA|TRBJ1-4|TRBV12-3/TRBV12-4|NA
ASSFEQEKLF
>NA|TRBJ1-1|TRBV21-1|NA
ASSAPGGQGVFTEAF
>NA|TRBJ2-1|TRBV5-4|NA
ASSLEPGDNEQF
>NA|TRBJ2-5|TRBV5-1|NA
ASRGSGRASTQETQY
>NA|TRBJ2-1|TRBV11-2|NA
ASSFWTGGTRGEQF
>NA|TRBJ2-7|TRBV9|TRBD2
ASSVERWGAGGPLTSGISYEQY
>few|TRBJ2-1|TRBV29-1|NA
SVDASGTWLF
>NA|TRBJ2-7|TRBV5-1|NA
ASSHHFERGEQY
>NA|TRBJ1-4|TRBV14|NA
ASSQNRAFNEKLF